This entry describes one T cell receptor beta chain. Profiled with immunoSEQ multiplex PCR; TCRdb holds only in-frame clones, not every one. The sample holds under 300,000 clones, 85% to 90% seen once. Each recovered donor of Cohort 3 presented with two negative PCRs, clearance, or symptom resolution. The sample comes from a study of blood T cell repertoires in COVID-19. This CDR3 is 13 amino acids long. Germline V gene data show CDR1 as KGHSH and CDR2 as LQKENI. V lost 4 bases, J lost 3 bases, and 10 bases lay in between. The sample was PBMCs or T cells enriched from blood (not recorded which). The chain has TRBV18 and TRBJ2-7; weak D call: TRBD1 (5 bases). The TCR comes from a woman aged 45-59 years who had recovered from COVID-19. Here the CDR3 DNA reads TGTGCCAGCTCACTACAGGAATACTACGAGCAGTACTTC. It codes for CASSLQEYYEQYF.